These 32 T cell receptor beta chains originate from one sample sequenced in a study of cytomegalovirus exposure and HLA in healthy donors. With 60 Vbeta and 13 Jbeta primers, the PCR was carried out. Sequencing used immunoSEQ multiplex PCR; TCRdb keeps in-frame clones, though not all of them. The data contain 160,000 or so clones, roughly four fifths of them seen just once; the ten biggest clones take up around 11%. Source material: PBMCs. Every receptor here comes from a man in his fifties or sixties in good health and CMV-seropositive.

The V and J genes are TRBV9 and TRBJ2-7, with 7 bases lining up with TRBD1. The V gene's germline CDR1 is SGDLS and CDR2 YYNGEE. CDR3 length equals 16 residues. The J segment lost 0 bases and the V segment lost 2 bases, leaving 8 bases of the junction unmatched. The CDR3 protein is CASSVTVGDSSYEQYF. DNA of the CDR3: TGTGCCAGCAGCGTGACAGTCGGGGACAGCTCCTACGAGCAGTACTTC.

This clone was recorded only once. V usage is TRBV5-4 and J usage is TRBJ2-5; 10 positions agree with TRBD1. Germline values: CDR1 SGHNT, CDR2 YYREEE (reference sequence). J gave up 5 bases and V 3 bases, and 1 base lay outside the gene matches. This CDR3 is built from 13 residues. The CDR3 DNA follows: TGTGCCAGCAGCTCGGGACAGGGGGAGACCCAGTACTTC. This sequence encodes CASSSGQGETQYF.

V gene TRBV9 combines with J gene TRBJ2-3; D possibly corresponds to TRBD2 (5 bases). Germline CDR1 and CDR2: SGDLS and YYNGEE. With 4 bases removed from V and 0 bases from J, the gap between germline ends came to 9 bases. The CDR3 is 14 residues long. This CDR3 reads CASSPRGSTDTQYF. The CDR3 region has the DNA TGTGCCAGCAGCCCCCGAGGGAGCACAGATACGCAGTATTTT.

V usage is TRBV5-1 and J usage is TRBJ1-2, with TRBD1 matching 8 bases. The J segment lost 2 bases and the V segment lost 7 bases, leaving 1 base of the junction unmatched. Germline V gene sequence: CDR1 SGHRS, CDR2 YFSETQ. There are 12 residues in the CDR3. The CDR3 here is CASRTGNYGYTF. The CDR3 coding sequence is TGCGCCAGCCGGACAGGGAACTATGGCTACACCTTC.

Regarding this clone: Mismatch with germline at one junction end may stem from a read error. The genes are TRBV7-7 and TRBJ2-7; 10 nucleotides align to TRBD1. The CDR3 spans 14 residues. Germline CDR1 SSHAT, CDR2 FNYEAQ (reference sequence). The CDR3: CASSIRTGGYEQYF. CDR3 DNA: TGTGCTAGCAGCATTCGGACAGGGGGCTACGAGCAGTACTTC. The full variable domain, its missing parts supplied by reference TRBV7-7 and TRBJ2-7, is GAGVSQSPRYKVTKRGQDVTLRCDPISSHATLYWYQQALGQGPEFLTYFNYEAQPDKSGLPSDRFSAERPEGSISTLTIQRTEQRDSAMYRCASSIRTGGYEQYFGPGTRLTVT.

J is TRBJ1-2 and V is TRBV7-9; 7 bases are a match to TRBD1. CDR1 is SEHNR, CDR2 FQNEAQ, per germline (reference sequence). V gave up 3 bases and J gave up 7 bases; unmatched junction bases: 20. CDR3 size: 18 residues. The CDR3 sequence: CASSLLWLRTGLLSGYTF. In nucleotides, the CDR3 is TGTGCCAGCAGCTTGTTATGGTTAAGGACAGGCCTCCTATCTGGCTACACCTTC.

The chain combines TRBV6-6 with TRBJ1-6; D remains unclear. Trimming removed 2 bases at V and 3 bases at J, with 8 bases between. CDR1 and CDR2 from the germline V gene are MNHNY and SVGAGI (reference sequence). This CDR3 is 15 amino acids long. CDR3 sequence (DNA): TGTGCCAGCAGTTACGAGGGAGACTATAATTCACCCCTCCACTTT. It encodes CASSYEGDYNSPLHF.

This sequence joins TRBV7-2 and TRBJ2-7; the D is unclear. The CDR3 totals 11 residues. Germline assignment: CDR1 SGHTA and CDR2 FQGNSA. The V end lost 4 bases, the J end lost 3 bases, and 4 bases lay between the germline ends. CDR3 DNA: TGTGCCAGCAGCTCCCGCTACGAGCAGTACTTC. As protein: CASSSRYEQYF.

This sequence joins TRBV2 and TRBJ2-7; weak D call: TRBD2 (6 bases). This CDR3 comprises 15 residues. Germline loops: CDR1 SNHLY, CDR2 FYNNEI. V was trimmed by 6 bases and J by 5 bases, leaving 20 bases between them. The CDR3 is CASSDRDWLINEQYF. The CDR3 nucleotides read TGTGCCAGCAGCGACCGGGACTGGCTCATCAACGAGCAGTACTTC. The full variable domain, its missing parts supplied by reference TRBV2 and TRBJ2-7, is EPEVTQTPSHQVTQMGQEVILRCVPISNHLYFYWYRQILGQKVEFLVSFYNNEISEKSEIFDDQFSVERPDGSNFTLKIRSTKLEDSAMYFCASSDRDWLINEQYFGPGTRLTVT.

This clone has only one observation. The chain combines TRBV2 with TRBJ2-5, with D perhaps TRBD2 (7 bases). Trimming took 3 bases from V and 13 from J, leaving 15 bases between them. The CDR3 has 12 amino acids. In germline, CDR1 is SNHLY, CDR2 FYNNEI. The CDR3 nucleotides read TGTGCCAGCAGTGAGGGAGGGGGGAGCCGGTACTTC. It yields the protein CASSEGGGSRYF.

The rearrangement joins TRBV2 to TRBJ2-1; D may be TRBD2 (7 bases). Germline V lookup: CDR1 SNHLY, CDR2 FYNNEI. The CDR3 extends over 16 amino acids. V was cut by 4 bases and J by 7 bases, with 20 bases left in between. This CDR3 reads CASSGRRGGAFNEQFF. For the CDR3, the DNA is TGTGCCAGCAGTGGGCGAAGGGGGGGCGCCTTTAATGAGCAGTTCTTC.

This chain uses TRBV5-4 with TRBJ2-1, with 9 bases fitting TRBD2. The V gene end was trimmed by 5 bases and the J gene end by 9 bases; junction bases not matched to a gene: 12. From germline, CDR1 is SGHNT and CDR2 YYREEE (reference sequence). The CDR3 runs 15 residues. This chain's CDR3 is CASRSGTSNAGEQFF. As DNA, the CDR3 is TGTGCCAGCAGGTCCGGGACTAGCAACGCGGGTGAGCAGTTCTTC.

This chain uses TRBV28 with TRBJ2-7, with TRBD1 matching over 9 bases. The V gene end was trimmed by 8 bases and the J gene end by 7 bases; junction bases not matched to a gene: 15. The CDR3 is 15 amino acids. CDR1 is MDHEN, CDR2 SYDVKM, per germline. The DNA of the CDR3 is TGTGCCAGCGAGAATGGAAAACAGGGGGCGGGGGAGCAGTACTTC. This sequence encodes CASENGKQGAGEQYF.

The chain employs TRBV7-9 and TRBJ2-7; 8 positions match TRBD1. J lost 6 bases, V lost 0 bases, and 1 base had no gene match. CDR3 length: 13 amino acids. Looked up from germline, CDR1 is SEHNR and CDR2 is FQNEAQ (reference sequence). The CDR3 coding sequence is TGTGCCAGCAGCTTAGCAACAGGGGGCGAGCAGTACTTC. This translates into CASSLATGGEQYF.

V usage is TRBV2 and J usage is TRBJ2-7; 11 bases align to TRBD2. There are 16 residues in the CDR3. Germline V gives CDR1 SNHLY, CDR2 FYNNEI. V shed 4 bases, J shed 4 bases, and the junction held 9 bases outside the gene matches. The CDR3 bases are TGTGCCAGCAGTGGTAGCACCGGGACTAGCGGTTACGAGCAGTACTTC. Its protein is CASSGSTGTSGYEQYF. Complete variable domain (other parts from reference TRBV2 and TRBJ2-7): EPEVTQTPSHQVTQMGQEVILRCVPISNHLYFYWYRQILGQKVEFLVSFYNNEISEKSEIFDDQFSVERPDGSNFTLKIRSTKLEDSAMYFCASSGSTGTSGYEQYFGPGTRLTVT.

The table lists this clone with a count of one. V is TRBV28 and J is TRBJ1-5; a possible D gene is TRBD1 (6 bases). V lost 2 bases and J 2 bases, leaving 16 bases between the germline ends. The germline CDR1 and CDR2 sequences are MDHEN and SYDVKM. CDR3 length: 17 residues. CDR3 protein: CASSLIQGRARNQPQHF. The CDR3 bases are TGTGCCAGCAGTTTAATACAGGGCCGGGCGCGCAATCAGCCCCAGCATTTT.

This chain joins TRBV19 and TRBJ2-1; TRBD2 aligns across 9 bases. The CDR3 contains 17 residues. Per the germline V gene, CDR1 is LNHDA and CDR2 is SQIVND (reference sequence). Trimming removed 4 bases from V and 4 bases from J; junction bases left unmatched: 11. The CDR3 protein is CASSRARAGGRYNEQFF. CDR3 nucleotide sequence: TGTGCCAGTAGTAGAGCTCGGGCGGGGGGGCGGTACAATGAGCAGTTCTTC.

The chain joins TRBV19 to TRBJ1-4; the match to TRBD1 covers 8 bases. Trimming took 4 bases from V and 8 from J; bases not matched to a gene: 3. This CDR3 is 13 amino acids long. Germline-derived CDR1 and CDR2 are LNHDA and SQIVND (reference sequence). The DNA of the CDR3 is TGTGCCAGTAGTACAGGGGGCAGGGAAAAACTGTTTTTT. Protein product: CASSTGGREKLFF.

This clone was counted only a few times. CDR3 DNA sequence: TGCGCCAGCAGCTTGGCCTCGGTCACTGAAGCTTTCTTT. This gives the protein CASSLASVTEAFF. V and J are TRBV5-1 and TRBJ1-1; D gene unclear. Per the germline V gene, CDR1 is SGHRS and CDR2 is YFSETQ. The CDR3 extends over 13 amino acids. V lost 0 bases and J lost 4, with 7 bases in between.

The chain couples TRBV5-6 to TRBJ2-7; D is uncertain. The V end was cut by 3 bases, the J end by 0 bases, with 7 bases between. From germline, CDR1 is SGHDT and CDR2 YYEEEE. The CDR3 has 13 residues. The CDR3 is CASSYWSSYEQYF. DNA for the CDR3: TGTGCCAGCAGCTACTGGAGCTCCTACGAGCAGTACTTC.

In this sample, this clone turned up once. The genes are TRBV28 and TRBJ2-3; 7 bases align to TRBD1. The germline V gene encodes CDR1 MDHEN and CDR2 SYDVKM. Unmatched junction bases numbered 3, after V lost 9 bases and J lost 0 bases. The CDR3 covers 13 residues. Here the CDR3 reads CASRDRSTDTQYF. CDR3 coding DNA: TGTGCCAGTAGGGACAGAAGCACAGATACGCAGTATTTT.

The DNA of the CDR3 is TGTGCCAGCAGTGAAGCAAACAAAGATGAAAAACTGTTTTTT. Amino acids: CASSEANKDEKLFF. The V and J genes are TRBV2 and TRBJ1-4; D gene unclear. The V gene's germline CDR1 is SNHLY and CDR2 FYNNEI. The length of the CDR3 is 14 residues. The V end was cut by 0 bases, the J end by 6 bases, with 8 bases between.

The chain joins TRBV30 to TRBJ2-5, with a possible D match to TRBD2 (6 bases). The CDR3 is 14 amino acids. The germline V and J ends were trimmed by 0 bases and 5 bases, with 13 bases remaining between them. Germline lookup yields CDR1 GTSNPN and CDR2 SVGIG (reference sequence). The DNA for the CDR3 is TGTGCCTGGAGTGTAAGGGCGGGAAGGGAGACCCAGTACTTC. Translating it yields CAWSVRAGRETQYF.

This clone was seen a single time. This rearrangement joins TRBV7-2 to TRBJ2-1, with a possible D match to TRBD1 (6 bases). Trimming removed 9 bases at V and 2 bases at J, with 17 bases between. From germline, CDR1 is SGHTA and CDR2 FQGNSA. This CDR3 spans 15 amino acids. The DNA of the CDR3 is TGTGCCAGTAGCGTTCTGGGGGCAGCCTACAATGAGCAGTTCTTC. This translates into CASSVLGAAYNEQFF. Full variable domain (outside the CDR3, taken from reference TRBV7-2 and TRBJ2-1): GAGVSQSPSNKVTEKGKDVELRCDPISGHTALYWYRQSLGQGLEFLIYFQGNSAPDKSGLPSDRFSAERTGGSVSTLTIQRTQQEDSAVYLCASSVLGAAYNEQFFGPGTRLTVL.

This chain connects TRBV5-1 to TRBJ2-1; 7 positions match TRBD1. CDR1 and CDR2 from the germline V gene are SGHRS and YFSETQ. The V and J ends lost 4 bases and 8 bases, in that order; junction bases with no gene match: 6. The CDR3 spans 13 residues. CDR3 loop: CASSRDRVYEQFF. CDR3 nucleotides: TGCGCCAGCAGCCGCGACAGGGTCTATGAGCAGTTCTTC. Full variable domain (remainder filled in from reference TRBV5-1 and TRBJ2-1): KAGVTQTPRYLIKTRGQQVTLSCSPISGHRSVSWYQQTPGQGLQFLFEYFSETQRNKGNFPGRFSGRQFSNSRSEMNVSTLELGDSALYLCASSRDRVYEQFFGPGTRLTVL.

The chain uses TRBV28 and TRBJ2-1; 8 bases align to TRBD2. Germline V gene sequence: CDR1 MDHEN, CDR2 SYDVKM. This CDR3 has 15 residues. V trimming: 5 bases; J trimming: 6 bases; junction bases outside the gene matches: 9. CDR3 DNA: TGTGCCAGCAGTCTCAGGCAGGCGGGAGGCAATGAGCAGTTCTTC. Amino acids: CASSLRQAGGNEQFF.

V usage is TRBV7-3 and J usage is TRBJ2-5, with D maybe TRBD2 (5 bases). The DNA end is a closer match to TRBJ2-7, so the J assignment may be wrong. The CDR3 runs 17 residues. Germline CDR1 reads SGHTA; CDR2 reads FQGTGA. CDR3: CASSFPLSGSNAYEQYF. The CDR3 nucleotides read TGTGCCAGCAGCTTCCCCCTTTCGGGATCAAACGCCTACGAGCAGTACTTC.

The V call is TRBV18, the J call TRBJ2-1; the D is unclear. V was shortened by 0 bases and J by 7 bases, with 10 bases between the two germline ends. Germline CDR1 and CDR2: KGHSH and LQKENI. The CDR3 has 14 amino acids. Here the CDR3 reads CASSPPTPTNEQFF. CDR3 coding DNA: TGTGCCAGCTCACCACCTACACCCACGAATGAGCAGTTCTTC. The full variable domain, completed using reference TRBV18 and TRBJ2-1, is NAGVMQNPRHLVRRRGQEARLRCSPMKGHSHVYWYRQLPEEGLKFMVYLQKENIIDESGMPKERFSAEFPKEGPSILRIQQVVRGDSAAYFCASSPPTPTNEQFFGPGTRLTVL.

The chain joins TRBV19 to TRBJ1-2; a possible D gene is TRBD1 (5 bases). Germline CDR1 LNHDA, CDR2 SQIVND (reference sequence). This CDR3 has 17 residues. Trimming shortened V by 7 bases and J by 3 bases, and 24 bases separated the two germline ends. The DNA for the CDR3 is TGTGCCAGTAACCTCCACTCCAGGGTAGGACGGTACTATGGCTACACCTTC. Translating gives CASNLHSRVGRYYGYTF. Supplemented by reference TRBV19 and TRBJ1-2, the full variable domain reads DGGITQSPKYLFRKEGQNVTLSCEQNLNHDAMYWYRQDPGQGLRLIYYSQIVNDFQKGDIAEGYSVSREKKESFPLTVTSAQKNPTAFYLCASNLHSRVGRYYGYTFGSGTRLTVV.

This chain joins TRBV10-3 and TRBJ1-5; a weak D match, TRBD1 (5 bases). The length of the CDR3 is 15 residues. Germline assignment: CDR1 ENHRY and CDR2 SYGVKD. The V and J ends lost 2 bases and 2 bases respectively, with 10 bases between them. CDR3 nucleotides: TGTGCCATCAGTGAGGGGGCGAATGGCAATCAGCCCCAGCATTTT. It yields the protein CAISEGANGNQPQHF.

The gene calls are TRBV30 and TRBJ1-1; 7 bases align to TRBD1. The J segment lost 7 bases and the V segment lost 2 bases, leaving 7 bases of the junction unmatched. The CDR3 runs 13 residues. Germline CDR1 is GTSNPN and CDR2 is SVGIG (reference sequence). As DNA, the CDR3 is TGTGCCTGGAGTCTTACAGGGGTGGGTGAAGCTTTCTTT. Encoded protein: CAWSLTGVGEAFF.

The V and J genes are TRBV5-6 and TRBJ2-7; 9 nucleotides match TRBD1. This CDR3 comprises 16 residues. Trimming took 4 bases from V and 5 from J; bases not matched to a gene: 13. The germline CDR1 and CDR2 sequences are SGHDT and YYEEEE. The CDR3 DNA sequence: TGTGCCAGCAGCACGAGCTCAACAGGGGGCTTCAACGAGCAGTACTTC. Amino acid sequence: CASSTSSTGGFNEQYF.